These T cell receptor beta chains were read from a single sample in a study of blood T cell repertoires in COVID-19. Clones were sequenced by immunoSEQ multiplex PCR, and TCRdb holds only the in-frame ones, with some missing. Of some 260,000 clones in the sample, about 86% are singletons; the top ten hold approximately 4.3%. Sequencing used PBMCs or T cells enriched from blood (not recorded which). These receptors came from a man aged 30 to 45 with acute COVID-19. The CDR3 runs from the conserved cysteine through the conserved F or W. Each record gives: D gene, J gene, V gene, clone size, CDR3 protein, CDR3 DNA. The D gene is left open where the match is weak. Not all rows give a size; the values are once, few, many and, for expanded clones, a class.

>NA|TRBJ1-6|TRBV4-2|once
CASSLPGVDSPLHF
TGTGCCAGCAGCCTCCCAGGGGTGGATTCACCCCTCCACTTT
>TRBD1|TRBJ2-5|TRBV24-1|NA
CATSDLPGQGQETQYF
TGTGCCACCAGTGATCTTCCGGGACAGGGGCAAGAGACCCAGTACTTC
>TRBD2|TRBJ2-3|TRBV4-2|few
CASSQDLAGADTQYF
TGTGCCAGCAGCCAAGATCTAGCGGGAGCAGATACGCAGTATTTT
>TRBD1|TRBJ1-2|TRBV4-2|NA
CASSPPGQGAGGYTF
TGTGCCAGCAGCCCTCCGGGACAGGGGGCGGGTGGCTACACCTTC
>NA|TRBJ1-6|TRBV12-5|NA
CASGLRRGFHF
TGTGCTAGTGGTTTGAGGCGGGGTTTCCACTTT
>NA|TRBJ1-1|TRBV3-1/TRBV3-2|NA
CASCRTLNTEAFF
TGTGCCAGCTGTAGGACATTGAACACTGAAGCTTTCTTT
>NA|TRBJ1-3|TRBV12-3/TRBV12-4|NA
CASSNLGTSRF
TGTGCCAGCAGCAATCTCGGGACATCGCGTTTT
>TRBD1|TRBJ1-2|TRBV5-1|NA
CASSKIDRGLEGYTF
TGTGCCAGCAGTAAGATCGACAGGGGACTCGAGGGCTACACCTTC
>NA|TRBJ1-3|TRBV29-1|once
CSVDSSQGNTIYF
TGCAGCGTTGATTCGTCCCAGGGGAACACCATATATTTT
>TRBD1|TRBJ2-1|TRBV7-9|NA
CASSVPLTGSYNEQFF
TGTGCCAGCAGCGTACCGTTGACAGGGTCCTACAATGAGCAGTTCTTC
>NA|TRBJ1-1|TRBV2|NA
CASIYDTEAFF
TGTGCCAGCATTTATGACACTGAAGCTTTCTTT
>TRBD2|TRBJ2-5|TRBV6-5|NA
CASSRSAGGGETQYF
TGTGCCAGCAGCCGCTCGGCGGGAGGCGGGGAGACCCAGTACTTC
>TRBD1|TRBJ1-4|TRBV19|NA
CASSTPGQGNEKLFF
TGTGCCAGTAGTACACCGGGACAGGGGAATGAAAAACTGTTTTTT
>NA|TRBJ1-3|TRBV15|NA
CATSRDPGNTIYF
TGTGCCACCAGCAGAGATCCGGGAAACACCATATATTTT
>TRBD2|TRBJ2-5|TRBV28|NA
CASSFSGGAPETQYF
TGTGCCAGCAGTTTCAGCGGGGGGGCACCAGAGACCCAGTACTTC
>NA|TRBJ1-4|TRBV7-2|NA
CASGRTAATNEKLFF
TGTGCCAGCGGCAGGACAGCTGCAACTAATGAAAAACTGTTTTTT
>TRBD1|TRBJ1-6|TRBV2|NA
CATLGDRSNSPLHF
TGTGCCACCCTGGGGGACAGGAGTAATTCACCCCTCCACTTT
>NA|TRBJ2-2|TRBV7-7|NA
CASSLSLANGELFF
TGTGCTAGCAGCTTATCGCTAGCGAACGGGGAGCTGTTTTTT
>TRBD1|TRBJ1-1|TRBV27|NA
CASSAQGADEAFF
TGTGCCAGCAGTGCCCAGGGGGCGGATGAAGCTTTCTTT
>TRBD2|TRBJ2-2|TRBV2|NA
CASSHGLGTSGNTGELFF
TGTGCCAGCAGCCACGGTCTCGGGACTAGCGGGAACACCGGGGAGCTGTTTTTT
>TRBD2|TRBJ2-1|TRBV4-2|NA
CASSQEGAGGKYEQFF
TGTGCCAGCAGCCAAGAAGGAGCGGGAGGTAAATATGAGCAGTTCTTC
>TRBD2|TRBJ2-1|TRBV7-9|NA
CACSGYSYNEQFF
TGTGCCTGTAGCGGGTATTCCTACAATGAGCAGTTCTTC
>TRBD1|TRBJ1-2|TRBV30|NA
CAWRRGQGAGIGEDTF
TGTGCCTGGAGACGAGGGCAGGGGGCGGGAATCGGCGAGGACACCTTC
>NA|TRBJ2-5|TRBV5-1|NA
CASSLRGRGTQYF
TGCGCCAGCAGCTTAAGGGGGAGGGGGACCCAGTACTTC
>NA|TRBJ2-1|TRBV11-2|NA
CASRWRAADEQFF
TGTGCCAGCAGATGGAGGGCCGCGGATGAGCAGTTCTTC
>NA|TRBJ2-1|TRBV5-8|NA
CASSSGDQSYHNEQFF
TGTGCCAGCAGCTCAGGGGACCAATCCTACCACAATGAGCAGTTCTTC
>NA|TRBJ1-1|TRBV11-3|once
CASSYSANTEAFF
TGTGCCAGCAGCTATAGCGCGAACACTGAAGCTTTCTTT